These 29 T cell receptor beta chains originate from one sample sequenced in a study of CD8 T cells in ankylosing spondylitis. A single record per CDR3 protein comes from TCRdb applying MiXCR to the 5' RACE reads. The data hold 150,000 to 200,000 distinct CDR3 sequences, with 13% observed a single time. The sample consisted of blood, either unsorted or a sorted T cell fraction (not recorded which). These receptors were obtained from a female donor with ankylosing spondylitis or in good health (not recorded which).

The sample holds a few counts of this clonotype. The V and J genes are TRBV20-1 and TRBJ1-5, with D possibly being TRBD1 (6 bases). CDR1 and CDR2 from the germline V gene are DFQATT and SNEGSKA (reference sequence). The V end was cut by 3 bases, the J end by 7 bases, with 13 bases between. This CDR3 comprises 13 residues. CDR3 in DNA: TGCAGTGCTAGTGGCAGGGGAGGCCAGCCCCAGCATTTT. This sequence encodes CSASGRGGQPQHF.

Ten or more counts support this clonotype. In DNA form, the CDR3 reads TGTGCCAGCAACGGGGGCTCTAACTATGGCTACACCTTC. It codes for CASNGGSNYGYTF. This chain joins TRBV12-3 or TRBV12-4 and TRBJ1-2, with D possibly TRBD1 on 6 matching bases. The CDR3 consists of 13 residues. V was shortened by 7 bases and J by 0 bases, with 9 bases between the two germline ends.

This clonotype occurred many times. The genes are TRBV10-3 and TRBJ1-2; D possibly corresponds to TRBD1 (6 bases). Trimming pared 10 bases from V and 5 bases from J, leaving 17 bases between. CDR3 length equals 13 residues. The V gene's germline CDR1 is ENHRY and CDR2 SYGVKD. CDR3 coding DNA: TGTGCCACCCAGGGGAATTCAGGGTATGGCTACACCTTC. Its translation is CATQGNSGYGYTF.

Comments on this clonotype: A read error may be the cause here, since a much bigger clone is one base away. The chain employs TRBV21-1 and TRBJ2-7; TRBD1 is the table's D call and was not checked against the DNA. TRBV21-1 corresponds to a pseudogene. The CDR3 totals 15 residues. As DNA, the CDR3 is TGTACCAGCAGAACTACAGGGCCTCGATACTACGAGCAGTACTTC. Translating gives CTSRTTGPRYYEQYF.

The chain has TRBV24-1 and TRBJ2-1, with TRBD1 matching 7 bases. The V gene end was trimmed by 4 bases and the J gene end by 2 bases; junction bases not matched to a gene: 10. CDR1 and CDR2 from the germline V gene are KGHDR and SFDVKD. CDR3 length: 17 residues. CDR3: CATSDPLDRDPYNEQFF. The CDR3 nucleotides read TGTGCCACCAGTGACCCCCTTGACAGGGACCCCTACAATGAGCAGTTCTTC.

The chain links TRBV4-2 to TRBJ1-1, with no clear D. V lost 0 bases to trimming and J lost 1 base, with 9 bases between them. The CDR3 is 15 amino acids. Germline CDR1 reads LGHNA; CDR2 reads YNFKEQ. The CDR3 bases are TGTGCCAGCAGCCAAGATTACGGGGAGAACACTGAAGCTTTCTTT. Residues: CASSQDYGENTEAFF.

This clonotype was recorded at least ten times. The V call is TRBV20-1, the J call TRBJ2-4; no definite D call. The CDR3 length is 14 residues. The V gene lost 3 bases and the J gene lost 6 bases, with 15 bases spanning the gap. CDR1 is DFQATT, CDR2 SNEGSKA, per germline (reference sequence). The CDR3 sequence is CSASANAAANIQYF. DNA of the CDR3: TGCAGTGCTAGCGCCAATGCGGCTGCAAACATTCAGTACTTC.

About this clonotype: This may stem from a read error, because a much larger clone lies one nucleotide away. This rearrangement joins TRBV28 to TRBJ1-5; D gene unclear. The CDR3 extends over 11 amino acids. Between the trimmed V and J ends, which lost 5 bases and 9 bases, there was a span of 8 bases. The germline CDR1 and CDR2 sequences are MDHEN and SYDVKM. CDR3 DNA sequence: TGTGCCAGCAGTGACGATCGGCCCCAGCATTTT. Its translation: CASSDDRPQHF.

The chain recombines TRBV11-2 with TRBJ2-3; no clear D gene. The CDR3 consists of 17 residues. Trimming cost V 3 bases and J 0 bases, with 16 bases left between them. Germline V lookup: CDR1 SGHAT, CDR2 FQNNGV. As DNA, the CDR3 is TGTGCCAGCAGCTTGGAAAGGAGCCACTGGAGCACAGATACGCAGTATTTT. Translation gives CASSLERSHWSTDTQYF.

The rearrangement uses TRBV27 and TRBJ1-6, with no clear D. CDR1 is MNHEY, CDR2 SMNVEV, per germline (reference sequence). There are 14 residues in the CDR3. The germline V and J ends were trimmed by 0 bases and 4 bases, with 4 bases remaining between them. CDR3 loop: CASSLSGYNSPLHF. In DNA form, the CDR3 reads TGTGCCAGCAGTTTATCGGGGTATAATTCACCCCTCCACTTT.

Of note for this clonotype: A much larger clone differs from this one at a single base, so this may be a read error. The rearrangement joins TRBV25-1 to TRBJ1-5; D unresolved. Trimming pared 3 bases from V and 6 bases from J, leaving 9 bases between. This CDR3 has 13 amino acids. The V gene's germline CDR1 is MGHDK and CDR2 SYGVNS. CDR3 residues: CASSDPVGQPQHF. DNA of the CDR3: TGTGCCAGCAGTGACCCGGTGGGTCAGCCCCAGCATTTT.

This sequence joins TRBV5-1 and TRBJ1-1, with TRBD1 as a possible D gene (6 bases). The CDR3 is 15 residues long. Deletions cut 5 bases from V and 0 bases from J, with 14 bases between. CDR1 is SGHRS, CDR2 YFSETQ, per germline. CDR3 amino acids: CASRSGGGMNTEAFF. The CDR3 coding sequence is TGCGCCAGCAGGAGTGGGGGGGGCATGAACACTGAAGCTTTCTTT.

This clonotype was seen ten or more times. The CDR3 nucleotides are TGTGCCAGTAGAACCCAGGACGATGCTAGCACAGATACGCAGTATTTT. Its protein product is CASRTQDDASTDTQYF. The V call is TRBV19, the J call TRBJ2-3; D is undetermined. Trimming removed 6 bases from V and 0 bases from J, with 16 bases in between. CDR1 is LNHDA, CDR2 SQIVND, per germline (reference sequence). The CDR3 totals 16 residues.

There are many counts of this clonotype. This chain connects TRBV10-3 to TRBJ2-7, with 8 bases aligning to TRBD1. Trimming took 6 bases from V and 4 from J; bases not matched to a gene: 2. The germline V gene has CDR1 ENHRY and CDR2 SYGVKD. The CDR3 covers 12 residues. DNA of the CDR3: TGTGCCATCAGCCGGACAGGGTACGAGCAGTACTTC. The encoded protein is CAISRTGYEQYF.

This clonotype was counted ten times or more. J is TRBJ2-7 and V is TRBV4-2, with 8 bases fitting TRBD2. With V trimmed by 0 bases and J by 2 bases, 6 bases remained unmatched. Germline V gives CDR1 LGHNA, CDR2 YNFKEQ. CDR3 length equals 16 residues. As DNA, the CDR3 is TGTGCCAGCAGCCAAGATCTAACTAGCGGTACCTACGAGCAGTACTTC. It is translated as CASSQDLTSGTYEQYF.

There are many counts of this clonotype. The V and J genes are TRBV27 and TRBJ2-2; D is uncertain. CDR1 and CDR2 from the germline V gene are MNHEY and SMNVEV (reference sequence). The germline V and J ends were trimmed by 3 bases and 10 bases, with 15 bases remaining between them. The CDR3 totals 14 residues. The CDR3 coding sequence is TGTGCCAGCAGTTTCTCGTATCCGGAAGAGGAGCTGTTTTTT. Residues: CASSFSYPEEELFF.

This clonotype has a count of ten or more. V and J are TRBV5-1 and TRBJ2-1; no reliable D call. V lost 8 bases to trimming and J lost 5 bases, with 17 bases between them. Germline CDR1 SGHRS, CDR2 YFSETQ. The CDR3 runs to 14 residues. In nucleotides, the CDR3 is TGCGCCAGTAACCGAGGCCGCGAGGACAATGAGCAGTTCTTC. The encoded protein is CASNRGREDNEQFF.

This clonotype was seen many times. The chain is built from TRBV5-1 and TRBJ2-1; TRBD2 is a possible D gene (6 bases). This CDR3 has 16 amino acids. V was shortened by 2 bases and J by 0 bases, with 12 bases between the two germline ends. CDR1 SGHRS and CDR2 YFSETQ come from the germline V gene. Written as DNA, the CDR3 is TGCGCCAGCAGCTTCGTAGCGGCGAGCTCCTACAATGAGCAGTTCTTC. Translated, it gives CASSFVAASSYNEQFF.

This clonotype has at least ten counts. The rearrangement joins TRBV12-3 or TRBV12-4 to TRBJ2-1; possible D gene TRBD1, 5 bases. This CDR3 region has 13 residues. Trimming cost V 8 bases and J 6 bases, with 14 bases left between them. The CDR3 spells CASGNRLLNEQFF. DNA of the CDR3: TGTGCCAGCGGGAACAGGCTCCTCAATGAGCAGTTCTTC.

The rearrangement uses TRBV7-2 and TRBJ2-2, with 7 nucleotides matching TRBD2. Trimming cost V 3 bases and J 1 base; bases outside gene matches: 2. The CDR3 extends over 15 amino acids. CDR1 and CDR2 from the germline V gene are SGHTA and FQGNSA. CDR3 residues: CASSFTSVNTGELFF. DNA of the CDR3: TGTGCCAGCAGCTTTACTAGCGTGAACACCGGGGAGCTGTTTTTT.

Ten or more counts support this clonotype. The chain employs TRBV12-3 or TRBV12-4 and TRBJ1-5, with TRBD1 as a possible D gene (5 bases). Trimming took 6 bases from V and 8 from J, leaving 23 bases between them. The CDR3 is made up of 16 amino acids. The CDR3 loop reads CASRGGPDLRGEPQHF. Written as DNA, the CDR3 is TGTGCCAGCAGGGGGGGACCGGACTTAAGGGGAGAGCCCCAGCATTTT.

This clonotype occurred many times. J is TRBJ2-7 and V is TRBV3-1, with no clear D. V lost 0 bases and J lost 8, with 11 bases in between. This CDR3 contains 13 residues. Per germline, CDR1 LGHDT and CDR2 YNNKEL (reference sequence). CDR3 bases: TGTGCCAGCAGCCAAGATAGGACGGATAAGCAGTACTTC. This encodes CASSQDRTDKQYF.

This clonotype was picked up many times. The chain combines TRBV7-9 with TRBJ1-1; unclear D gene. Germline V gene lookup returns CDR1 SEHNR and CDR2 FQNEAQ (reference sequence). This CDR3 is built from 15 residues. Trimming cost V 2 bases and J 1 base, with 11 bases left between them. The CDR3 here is CASSLMTGPNTEAFF. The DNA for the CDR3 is TGTGCCAGCAGCTTAATGACCGGGCCGAACACTGAAGCTTTCTTT.

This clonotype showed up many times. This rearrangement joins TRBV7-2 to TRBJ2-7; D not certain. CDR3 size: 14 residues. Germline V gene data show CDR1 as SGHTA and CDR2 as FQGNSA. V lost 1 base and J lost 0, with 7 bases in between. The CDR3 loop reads CASSLGGGSYEQYF. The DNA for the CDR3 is TGTGCCAGCAGCTTAGGGGGTGGCTCCTACGAGCAGTACTTC. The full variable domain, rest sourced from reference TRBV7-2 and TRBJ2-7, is GAGVSQSPSNKVTEKGKDVELRCDPISGHTALYWYRQSLGQGLEFLIYFQGNSAPDKSGLPSDRFSAERTGGSVSTLTIQRTQQEDSAVYLCASSLGGGSYEQYFGPGTRLTVT.

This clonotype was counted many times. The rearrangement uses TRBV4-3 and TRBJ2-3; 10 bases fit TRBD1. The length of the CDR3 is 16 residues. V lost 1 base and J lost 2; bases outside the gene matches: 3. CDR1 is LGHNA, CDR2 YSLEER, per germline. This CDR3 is CASSQARQGATDTQYF. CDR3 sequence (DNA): TGCGCCAGCAGCCAAGCTCGACAGGGGGCCACAGATACGCAGTATTTT.

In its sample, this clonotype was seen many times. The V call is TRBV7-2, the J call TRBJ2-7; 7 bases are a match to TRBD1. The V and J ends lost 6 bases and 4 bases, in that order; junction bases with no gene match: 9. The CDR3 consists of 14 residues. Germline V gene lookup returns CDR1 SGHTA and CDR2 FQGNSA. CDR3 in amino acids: CASSSQGVDYEQYF. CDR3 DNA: TGTGCCAGCAGTTCCCAGGGGGTAGATTACGAGCAGTACTTC.

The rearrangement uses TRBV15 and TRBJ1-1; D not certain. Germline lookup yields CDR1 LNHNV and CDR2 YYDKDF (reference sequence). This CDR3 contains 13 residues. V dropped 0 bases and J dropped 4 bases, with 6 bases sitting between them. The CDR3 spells CATSRDLGTEAFF. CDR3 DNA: TGTGCCACCAGCAGAGATCTGGGCACTGAAGCTTTCTTT.

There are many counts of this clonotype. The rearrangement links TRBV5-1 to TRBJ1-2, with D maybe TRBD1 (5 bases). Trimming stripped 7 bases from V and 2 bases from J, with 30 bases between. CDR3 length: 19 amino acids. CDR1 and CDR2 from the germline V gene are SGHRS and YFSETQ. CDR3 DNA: TGCGCCAGCTCCCATGGCAGATGGGGGTTAGGAGGAGAAAACTATGGCTACACCTTC. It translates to CASSHGRWGLGGENYGYTF. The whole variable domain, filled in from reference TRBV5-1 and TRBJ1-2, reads KAGVTQTPRYLIKTRGQQVTLSCSPISGHRSVSWYQQTPGQGLQFLFEYFSETQRNKGNFPGRFSGRQFSNSRSEMNVSTLELGDSALYLCASSHGRWGLGGENYGYTFGSGTRLTVV.

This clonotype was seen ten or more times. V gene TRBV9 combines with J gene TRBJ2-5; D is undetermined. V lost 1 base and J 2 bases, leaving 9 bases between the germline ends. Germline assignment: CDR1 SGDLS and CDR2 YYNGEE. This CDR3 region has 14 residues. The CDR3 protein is CASSVPKFQETQYF. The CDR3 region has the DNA TGTGCCAGCAGCGTACCTAAATTTCAAGAGACCCAGTACTTC.